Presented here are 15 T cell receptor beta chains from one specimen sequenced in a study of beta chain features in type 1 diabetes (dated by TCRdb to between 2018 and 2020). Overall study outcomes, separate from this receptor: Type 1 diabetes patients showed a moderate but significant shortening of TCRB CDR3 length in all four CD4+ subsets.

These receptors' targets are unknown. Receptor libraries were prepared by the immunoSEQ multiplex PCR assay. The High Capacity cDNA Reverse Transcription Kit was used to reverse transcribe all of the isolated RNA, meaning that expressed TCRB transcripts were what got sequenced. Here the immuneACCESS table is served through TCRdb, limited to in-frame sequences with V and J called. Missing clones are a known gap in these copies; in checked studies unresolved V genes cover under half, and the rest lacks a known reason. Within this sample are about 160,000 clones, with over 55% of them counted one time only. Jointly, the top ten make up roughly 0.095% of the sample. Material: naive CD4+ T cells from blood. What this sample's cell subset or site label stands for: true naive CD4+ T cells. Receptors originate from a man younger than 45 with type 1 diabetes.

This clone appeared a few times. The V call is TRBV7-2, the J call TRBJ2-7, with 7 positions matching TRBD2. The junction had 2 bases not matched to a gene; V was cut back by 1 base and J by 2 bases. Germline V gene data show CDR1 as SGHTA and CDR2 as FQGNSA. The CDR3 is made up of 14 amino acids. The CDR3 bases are TGTGCCAGCAGCTTAGGTGCGGGGGCCTACGAGCAGTACTTC. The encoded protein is CASSLGAGAYEQYF.

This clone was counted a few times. In DNA form, the CDR3 reads TGCAGCGTTGTGGCGGAGACCCAGTACTTC. Translating gives CSVVAETQYF. V is TRBV29-1 and J is TRBJ2-5; unclear D gene. This CDR3 region has 10 residues. Germline CDR1 SQVTM, CDR2 ANQGSEA. The V and J ends lost 4 bases and 5 bases respectively, with 5 bases between them.

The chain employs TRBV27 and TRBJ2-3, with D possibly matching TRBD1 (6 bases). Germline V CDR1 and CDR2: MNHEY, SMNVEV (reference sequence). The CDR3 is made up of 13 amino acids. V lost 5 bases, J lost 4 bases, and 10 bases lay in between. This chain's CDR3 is CASSPRTADTQYF. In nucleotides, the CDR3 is TGTGCCAGCAGTCCCCGGACAGCAGATACGCAGTATTTT.

CDR3 in amino acids: CASSLVQYNEQFF. The CDR3 DNA reads TGTGCCAGCAGCTTAGTACAGTACAATGAGCAGTTCTTC. The chain carries TRBV7-2 and TRBJ2-1; D ambiguous. This CDR3 comprises 13 residues. The germline V gene has CDR1 SGHTA and CDR2 FQGNSA. Trimming removed 1 base at V and 4 bases at J, with 5 bases between.

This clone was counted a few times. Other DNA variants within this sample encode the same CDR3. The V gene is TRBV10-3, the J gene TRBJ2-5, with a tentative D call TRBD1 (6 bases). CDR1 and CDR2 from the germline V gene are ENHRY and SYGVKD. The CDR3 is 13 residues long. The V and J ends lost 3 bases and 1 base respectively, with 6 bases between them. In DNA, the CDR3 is TGTGCCATCAGTGACAGGGGCCAAGAGACCCAGTACTTC. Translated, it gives CAISDRGQETQYF.

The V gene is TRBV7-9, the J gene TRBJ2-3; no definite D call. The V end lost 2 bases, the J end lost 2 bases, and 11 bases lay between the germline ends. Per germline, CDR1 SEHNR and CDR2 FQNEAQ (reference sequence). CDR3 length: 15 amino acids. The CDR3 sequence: CASSLFRDPTDTQYF. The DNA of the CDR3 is TGTGCCAGCAGCTTATTTAGGGATCCCACAGATACGCAGTATTTT.

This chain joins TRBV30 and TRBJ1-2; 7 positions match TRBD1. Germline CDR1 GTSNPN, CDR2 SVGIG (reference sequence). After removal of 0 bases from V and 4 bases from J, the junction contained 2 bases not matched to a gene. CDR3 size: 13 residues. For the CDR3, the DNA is TGTGCCTGGAGTGTACAGGGGATCTATGGCTACACCTTC. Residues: CAWSVQGIYGYTF.

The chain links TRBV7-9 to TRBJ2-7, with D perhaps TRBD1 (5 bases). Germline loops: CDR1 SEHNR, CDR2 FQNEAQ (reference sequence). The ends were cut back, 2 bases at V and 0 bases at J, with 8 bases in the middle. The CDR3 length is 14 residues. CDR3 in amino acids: CASSLLQGSYEQYF. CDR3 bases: TGTGCCAGCAGCTTACTCCAGGGCTCCTACGAGCAGTACTTC. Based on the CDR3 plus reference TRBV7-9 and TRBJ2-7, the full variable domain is DTGVSQNPRHKITKRGQNVTFRCDPISEHNRLYWYRQTLGQGPEFLTYFQNEAQLEKSRLLSDRFSAERPKGSFSTLEIQRTEQGDSAMYLCASSLLQGSYEQYFGPGTRLTVT.

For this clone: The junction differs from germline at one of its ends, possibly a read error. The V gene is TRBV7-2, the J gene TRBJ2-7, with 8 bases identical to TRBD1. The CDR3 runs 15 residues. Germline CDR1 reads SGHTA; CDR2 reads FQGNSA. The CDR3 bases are TGTGCCAGCAGCTTAGCTGGGCAGGGGGCCTCAGAGCGGTACTTC. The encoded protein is CASSLAGQGASERYF.

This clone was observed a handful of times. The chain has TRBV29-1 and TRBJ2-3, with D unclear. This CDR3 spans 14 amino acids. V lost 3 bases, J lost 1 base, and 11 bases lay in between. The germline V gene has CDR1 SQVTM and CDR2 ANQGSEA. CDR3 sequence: CSVDKQRGTDTQYF. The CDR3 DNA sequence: TGCAGCGTTGACAAACAGAGAGGCACAGATACGCAGTATTTT.

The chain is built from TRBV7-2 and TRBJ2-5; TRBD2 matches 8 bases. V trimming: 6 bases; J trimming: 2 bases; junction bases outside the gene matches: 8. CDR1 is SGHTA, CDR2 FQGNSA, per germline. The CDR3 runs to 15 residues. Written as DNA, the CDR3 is TGTGCCAGCAGGGTCCAGGGACTAGTACAAGAGACCCAGTACTTC. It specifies CASRVQGLVQETQYF.

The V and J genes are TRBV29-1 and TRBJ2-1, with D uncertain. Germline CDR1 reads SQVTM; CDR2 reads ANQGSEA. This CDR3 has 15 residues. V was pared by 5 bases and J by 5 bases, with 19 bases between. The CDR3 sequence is CSVSTQYQTNNEQFF. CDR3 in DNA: TGCAGCGTTTCAACCCAATATCAGACCAACAATGAGCAGTTCTTC.

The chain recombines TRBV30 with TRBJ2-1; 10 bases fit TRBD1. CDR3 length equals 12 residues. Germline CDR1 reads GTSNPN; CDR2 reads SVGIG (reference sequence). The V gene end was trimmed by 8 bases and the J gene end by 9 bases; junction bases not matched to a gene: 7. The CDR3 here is CARDRGFGEQFF. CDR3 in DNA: TGTGCCCGGGACAGGGGATTTGGTGAGCAGTTCTTC.

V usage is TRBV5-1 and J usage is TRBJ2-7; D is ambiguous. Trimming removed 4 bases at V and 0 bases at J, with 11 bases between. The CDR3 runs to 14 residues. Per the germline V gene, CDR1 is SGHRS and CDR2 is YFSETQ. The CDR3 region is CASSDEKSSYEQYF. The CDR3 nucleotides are TGCGCCAGCAGCGACGAGAAGAGCTCCTACGAGCAGTACTTC. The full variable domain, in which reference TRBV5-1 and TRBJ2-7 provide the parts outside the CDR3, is KAGVTQTPRYLIKTRGQQVTLSCSPISGHRSVSWYQQTPGQGLQFLFEYFSETQRNKGNFPGRFSGRQFSNSRSEMNVSTLELGDSALYLCASSDEKSSYEQYFGPGTRLTVT.

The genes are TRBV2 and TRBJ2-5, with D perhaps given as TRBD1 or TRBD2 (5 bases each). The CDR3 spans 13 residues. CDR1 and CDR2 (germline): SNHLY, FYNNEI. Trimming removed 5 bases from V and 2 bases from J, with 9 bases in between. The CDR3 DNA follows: TGTGCCAGCAGTTTCTGGGGGCAAGAGACCCAGTACTTC. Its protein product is CASSFWGQETQYF.